Below are 27 T cell receptor beta chains sequenced from a single sample in a study of T cell responses to AZD1222 COVID-19 vaccine. This table comes from immunoSEQ multiplex PCR, and its TCRdb copy is limited to in-frame clones, with some not included. The sample gives approximately 190,000 clones, over 80% of which show up once; approximately 1.3% is in the top ten. The source was peripheral blood, collected on day 0 of AZD1222 vaccination. The receptors originated from an adult in good health.

V gene TRBV6-5 combines with J gene TRBJ1-2; D gene uncertain. The CDR3 spans 13 residues. CDR1 MNHEY and CDR2 SVGAGI come from the germline V gene. V lost 2 bases and J 5 bases, leaving 9 bases between the germline ends. The CDR3 is CASSYTVEYGYTF. The CDR3 bases are TGTGCCAGCAGTTACACAGTCGAATATGGCTACACCTTC.

The table lists this clone with a count of one. This rearrangement joins TRBV6-1 to TRBJ1-2; possible D gene TRBD1, 5 bases. This CDR3 spans 14 amino acids. Germline CDR1 MNHNS, CDR2 SASEGT. V was pared by 3 bases and J by 4 bases, with 12 bases between. The CDR3 reads CASSEAGNSYGYTF. CDR3 in DNA: TGTGCCAGCAGTGAGGCAGGGAATAGCTATGGCTACACCTTC.

The chain links TRBV5-1 to TRBJ1-1; 7 bases fit TRBD1. After removal of 4 bases from V and 8 bases from J, the junction contained 11 bases not matched to a gene. The CDR3 covers 14 residues. The V gene's germline CDR1 is SGHRS and CDR2 YFSETQ. The CDR3 loop reads CASSLTGGQEEAFF. The CDR3 bases are TGCGCCAGCAGCCTGACCGGCGGACAGGAGGAAGCTTTCTTT. The entire variable domain, with the rest obtained from reference TRBV5-1 and TRBJ1-1, is as follows: KAGVTQTPRYLIKTRGQQVTLSCSPISGHRSVSWYQQTPGQGLQFLFEYFSETQRNKGNFPGRFSGRQFSNSRSEMNVSTLELGDSALYLCASSLTGGQEEAFFGQGTRLTVV.

This rearrangement joins TRBV28 to TRBJ2-5, with 8 nucleotides matching TRBD2. The CDR3 length is 19 residues. Germline loops: CDR1 MDHEN, CDR2 SYDVKM. V was clipped by 2 bases and J by 2 bases; unmatched bases: 16. This chain's CDR3 is CASSLRRGAGSIVQETQYF. Here the CDR3 DNA reads TGTGCCAGCAGTTTACGGCGGGGGGCCGGATCGATCGTTCAAGAGACCCAGTACTTC.

V usage is TRBV2 and J usage is TRBJ2-3; D uncertain. Looked up from germline, CDR1 is SNHLY and CDR2 is FYNNEI. Trimming took 8 bases from V and 2 from J, leaving 11 bases between them. The CDR3 is 13 amino acids. For the CDR3, the DNA is TGTGCCAGCTGGATCGGATACACAGATACGCAGTATTTT. Its protein product is CASWIGYTDTQYF.

The chain couples TRBV5-5 to TRBJ1-2; D is unclear. The V end was cut by 0 bases, the J end by 8 bases, with 17 bases between. CDR3 length: 15 amino acids. Germline CDR1 SGHKS, CDR2 YYEKEE (reference sequence). The CDR3 DNA is TGTGCCAGCAGCTTGGTGGGAGGTCAGGAGGGAGGCTACACCTTC. It encodes CASSLVGGQEGGYTF.

This sequence joins TRBV20-1 and TRBJ2-2; D gene unclear. Germline CDR1 and CDR2: DFQATT and SNEGSKA (reference sequence). CDR3 length: 11 amino acids. V was shortened by 6 bases and J by 3 bases, with 5 bases between the two germline ends. The CDR3 sequence: CSAYYTGELFF. In DNA, the CDR3 is TGCAGTGCCTACTACACCGGGGAGCTGTTTTTT.

The CDR3 loop reads CASSYSIGAADTQYF. DNA for the CDR3: TGTGCCAGCAGTTACTCGATTGGAGCCGCAGATACGCAGTATTTT. The J gene is TRBJ2-3, the V gene TRBV6-6, with D unresolved. Trimming left V 0 bases short and J 4 bases short, with 11 bases between. There are 15 residues in the CDR3. From germline, CDR1 is MNHNY and CDR2 SVGAGI (reference sequence).

The chain uses TRBV11-2 and TRBJ2-5; 9 bases are a match to TRBD1. The CDR3 totals 15 residues. V shed 5 bases and J 3 bases; nucleotides not matched to a gene: 7. Germline CDR1 and CDR2: SGHAT and FQNNGV. CDR3 sequence (DNA): TGTGCCAGCAGCCGCGGACAGGGGAGGGAAGAGACCCAGTACTTC. Amino acid sequence: CASSRGQGREETQYF. Complete variable domain (other parts from reference TRBV11-2 and TRBJ2-5): EAGVAQSPRYKIIEKRQSVAFWCNPISGHATLYWYQQILGQGPKLLIQFQNNGVVDDSQLPKDRFSAERLKGVDSTLKIQPAKLEDSAVYLCASSRGQGREETQYFGPGTRLLVL.

The sample holds one count of this clone. This chain joins TRBV5-1 and TRBJ2-3, with 8 bases identical to TRBD2. Germline CDR1 is SGHRS and CDR2 is YFSETQ. The trim removed 7 bases at V and 2 bases at J, leaving 12 bases unmatched. The CDR3 extends over 16 amino acids. For the CDR3, the DNA is TGCGCCAGCCAAATCCGGGAGGGGGGGCCCACAGATACGCAGTATTTT. This translates into CASQIREGGPTDTQYF.

The genes are TRBV27 and TRBJ1-5; 7 bases are shared with TRBD1. Losses at the gene ends were 5 bases for V and 4 bases for J; bases not matched to a gene: 17. CDR1 is MNHEY and CDR2 is SMNVEV in the germline V gene (reference sequence). The CDR3 is 18 residues long. The CDR3 spells CASSPRGGGVTANQPQHF. The CDR3 region has the DNA TGTGCCAGCAGTCCCCGGGGAGGGGGCGTCACAGCGAATCAGCCCCAGCATTTT.

V and J are TRBV14 and TRBJ2-1; no definite D call. Between the trimmed V and J ends, which lost 5 bases and 2 bases, there was a span of 1 base. The CDR3 totals 11 residues. Germline CDR1 reads SGHDN; CDR2 reads FVKESK. CDR3 loop: CASSAYNEQFF. Written as DNA, the CDR3 is TGTGCCAGCAGCGCCTACAATGAGCAGTTCTTC.

The chain joins TRBV6-5 to TRBJ1-4, with 8 bases matching TRBD1. This CDR3 has 15 amino acids. Germline V gives CDR1 MNHEY, CDR2 SVGAGI. V shed 2 bases, J shed 7 bases, and the junction held 6 bases outside the gene matches. The CDR3, as DNA: TGTGCCAGCAGTTACAGACAGGGGTCGGGTGAAAAACTGTTTTTT. Its protein is CASSYRQGSGEKLFF.

The chain recombines TRBV5-4 with TRBJ1-1; 7 bases fit TRBD1. The CDR3 runs to 16 residues. The germline gives CDR1 SGHNT, CDR2 YYREEE (reference sequence). V lost 3 bases and J lost 1; bases outside the gene matches: 9. CDR3: CASSSRRTGWNTEAFF. CDR3 DNA: TGTGCCAGCAGCTCCCGCAGGACAGGCTGGAACACTGAAGCTTTCTTT.

For the CDR3, the DNA is TGTGCCAGCTCACCGACAGGGACCTATGGCTACACCTTC. It yields the protein CASSPTGTYGYTF. The V gene is TRBV18, the J gene TRBJ1-2, with TRBD1 matching over 7 bases. V dropped 3 bases and J dropped 4; count of bases not matched to a gene: 2. The CDR3 is made up of 13 amino acids. Germline V gene sequence: CDR1 KGHSH, CDR2 LQKENI.

The CDR3 DNA follows: TGTGCCAGCAGCCCAGAGGAGCGGGGGCCATACTACGAGCAGTACTTC. Encoded protein: CASSPEERGPYYEQYF. The chain uses TRBV21-1 and TRBJ2-7; the D segment call TRBD2 is taken from the table without a DNA check. TRBV21-1 is classified as a pseudogene. The CDR3 runs 16 residues.

The CDR3 protein is CASSATGGLSYEQYF. Here the CDR3 DNA reads TGTGCCAGCAGCGCCACAGGGGGACTCTCCTACGAGCAGTACTTC. V is TRBV7-3 and J is TRBJ2-7, with TRBD1 matching over 8 bases. This CDR3 spans 15 amino acids. Germline V gene lookup returns CDR1 SGHTA and CDR2 FQGTGA. The junction had 6 bases not matched to a gene; V was cut back by 5 bases and J by 0 bases.

This rearrangement joins TRBV5-5 to TRBJ2-5; D is undetermined. The V end lost 0 bases, the J end lost 5 bases, and 14 bases lay between the germline ends. CDR1 is SGHKS and CDR2 is YYEKEE in the germline V gene (reference sequence). The CDR3 length is 15 residues. The CDR3 DNA follows: TGTGCCAGCAGCTTGGAGTGGACGGATTTTGAGACCCAGTACTTC. Translating gives CASSLEWTDFETQYF.

Here the CDR3 reads CASSLVSGGPAYEQYF. The CDR3 DNA reads as TGCGCCAGCAGCTTGGTCAGCGGGGGGCCAGCCTACGAGCAGTACTTC. The genes are TRBV5-1 and TRBJ2-7, with TRBD2 matching 9 bases. Per the germline V gene, CDR1 is SGHRS and CDR2 is YFSETQ. J lost 2 bases, V lost 0 bases, and 6 bases had no gene match. The CDR3 is 16 residues long.

The chain carries TRBV19 and TRBJ1-2; 8 bases agree with TRBD1. The CDR3 extends over 14 amino acids. V lost 5 bases, J lost 8 bases, and 10 bases stayed unmatched. CDR1 is LNHDA and CDR2 is SQIVND in the germline V gene (reference sequence). CDR3 nucleotides: TGTGCCAGTAGTCGACAGGGGCCCATCATCGGCTACACCTTC. It yields the protein CASSRQGPIIGYTF.

The chain combines TRBV12-5 with TRBJ1-6; 7 positions match TRBD1. The germline V gene has CDR1 LGHNT and CDR2 FRNRAP. CDR3 length equals 14 residues. J lost 8 bases, V lost 3 bases, and 4 bases had no gene match. CDR3 DNA: TGTGCTAGTGGTTTCGCAGGGGGGGATTCACCCCTCCACTTT. It translates to CASGFAGGDSPLHF.

The chain combines TRBV5-1 with TRBJ2-7, with TRBD2 identical over 7 bases. V lost 4 bases, J lost 5 bases, and 6 bases stayed unmatched. From germline, CDR1 is SGHRS and CDR2 YFSETQ. The CDR3 contains 13 residues. The CDR3 DNA follows: TGCGCCAGCAGCCCAAGCGGGACTCACGAGCAGTACTTC. Translating it yields CASSPSGTHEQYF.

The chain combines TRBV4-2 with TRBJ1-5; D not certain. The CDR3 is 15 residues long. V shed 0 bases and J shed 9 bases, with 15 bases lying between them. Germline CDR1 and CDR2: LGHNA and YNFKEQ. CDR3 in amino acids: CASSQERTPVWPQHF. In DNA, the CDR3 is TGTGCCAGCAGCCAAGAGCGGACCCCTGTTTGGCCCCAGCATTTT.

The CDR3 coding sequence is TGCAGCGTCCTGACACCTATATCCTACGAGCAGTACTTC. Its protein is CSVLTPISYEQYF. J is TRBJ2-7 and V is TRBV29-1; D call uncertain. Trimming shortened V by 6 bases and J by 1 base, and 13 bases separated the two germline ends. This CDR3 is 13 amino acids long. Germline CDR1 and CDR2: SQVTM and ANQGSEA.

This chain joins TRBV18 and TRBJ2-3, with 9 bases aligning to TRBD2. CDR1 is KGHSH and CDR2 is LQKENI in the germline V gene. V was pared by 3 bases and J by 6 bases, with 10 bases of the junction left unmatched. The CDR3 runs 16 residues. The chain's CDR3 is CASSPPGAGGPDTQYF. The DNA of the CDR3 is TGTGCCAGCTCACCCCCGGGGGCGGGGGGGCCCGATACGCAGTATTTT.

The chain's CDR3 is CASSVPGLAGHEQYF. CDR3 coding DNA: TGTGCCAGCAGCGTACCGGGACTAGCGGGGCACGAGCAGTACTTC. V is TRBV5-4 and J is TRBJ2-7, with TRBD2 matching 13 bases. Germline V gene data show CDR1 as SGHNT and CDR2 as YYREEE (reference sequence). Unmatched junction bases numbered 6, after V lost 4 bases and J lost 5 bases. The CDR3 covers 15 residues.

The chain carries TRBV5-6 and TRBJ1-2; perhaps TRBD1 as D (5 bases). Germline V gene sequence: CDR1 SGHDT, CDR2 YYEEEE. The CDR3 runs 13 residues. V was clipped by 4 bases and J by 4 bases, with 11 bases between them. CDR3 sequence (DNA): TGTGCCAGCAGCCCGGACACTACCTATGGCTACACCTTC. Protein: CASSPDTTYGYTF.